The 14 T cell receptor beta chains reported below all come from one sample, sequenced in a study of cytomegalovirus exposure and HLA in healthy donors (dated by TCRdb to about 2017). The library relied on the immunoSEQ multiplex PCR assay. The multiplex PCR relied on a mix of 60 forward primers for TCR Vbeta segments and 13 reverse primers for TCR Jbeta segments. Imported from immuneACCESS, the table was reduced by TCRdb to in-frame sequences with V and J called. These copies leave out some clones; in studies compared against another copy, an unresolved V gene accounts for under half, and the cause of the remainder is not known. Here the sample has roughly 100,000 clones; more than 80% occur a single time. About 6.3% of the sample goes to the ten largest clones. Sequenced sample: PBMCs. The source of these receptors is a man in his late teens or twenties in good health and CMV-seronegative.

The rearrangement joins TRBV2 to TRBJ2-7; tentatively, D is TRBD2 (6 bases). The V end was cut by 7 bases, the J end by 3 bases, with 13 bases between. The CDR3 contains 13 residues. Germline V gene data show CDR1 as SNHLY and CDR2 as FYNNEI. The CDR3 region is CASKEGPIYEQYF. DNA of the CDR3: TGTGCCAGCAAGGAGGGGCCAATCTACGAGCAGTACTTC.

The genes are TRBV28 and TRBJ2-5, with D unresolved. The CDR3 contains 13 residues. From germline, CDR1 is MDHEN and CDR2 SYDVKM. V shed 3 bases and J shed 7 bases, with 12 bases lying between them. The CDR3 coding sequence is TGTGCCAGCAGTTTCGAGGAGTCCCCGACCCAGTACTTC. The encoded protein is CASSFEESPTQYF.

The sample holds a few counts of this clone. One end of the junction does not line up with germline, which may come from a read error. The V call is TRBV6-4, the J call TRBJ2-7, with 14 bases that match TRBD2. The CDR3 consists of 18 residues. Germline CDR1 and CDR2: MRHNA and SNTAGT. CDR3 in DNA: TGTGCCATCAGTGACACAGGACTAGCGGGAGGATCTTTGTACGAGCAGTACTTC. It specifies CAISDTGLAGGSLYEQYF.

The chain employs TRBV25-1 and TRBJ2-3; 8 bases match TRBD2. Germline CDR1 reads MGHDK; CDR2 reads SYGVNS. The CDR3 covers 14 residues. The V segment lost 4 bases and the J segment 4 bases; nucleotides outside the gene matches: 4. CDR3: CASSVGLGADTQYF. The CDR3 bases are TGTGCCAGCAGTGTGGGACTAGGAGCAGATACGCAGTATTTT. The entire variable domain, with the rest obtained from reference TRBV25-1 and TRBJ2-3, is as follows: EADIYQTPRYLVIGTGKKITLECSQTMGHDKMYWYQQDPGMELHLIHYSYGVNSTEKGDLSSESTVSRIRTEHFPLTLESARPSHTSQYLCASSVGLGADTQYFGPGTRLTVL.

The chain combines TRBV6-1 with TRBJ2-5, with D possibly TRBD2 on 6 matching bases. The J call could be wrong; TRBJ2-7 is a better fit for the DNA end. CDR1 is MNHNS and CDR2 is SASEGT in the germline V gene. The CDR3 covers 16 residues. In nucleotides, the CDR3 is TGTGCCAGCAGTGAAACAGCTAGCGTCACCCTCTACGAGCAGTACTTC. It is translated as CASSETASVTLYEQYF.

This sequence joins TRBV18 and TRBJ2-2, with 14 positions matching TRBD2. Losses at the gene ends were 1 base for V and 4 bases for J; bases not matched to a gene: 5. The CDR3 covers 18 residues. Germline V gene data show CDR1 as KGHSH and CDR2 as LQKENI. The CDR3 DNA reads as TGTGCCAGCTCACCACTCGGACTAGCGGGAGGAGTCACCGGGGAGCTGTTTTTT. This sequence encodes CASSPLGLAGGVTGELFF.

The genes are TRBV6-1 and TRBJ2-5; perhaps TRBD1 as D (5 bases). Germline values: CDR1 MNHNS, CDR2 SASEGT. Deletions cut 5 bases from V and 4 bases from J, with 17 bases between. This CDR3 has 15 amino acids. CDR3 amino acids: CASSPISQGRETQYF. For the CDR3, the DNA is TGTGCCAGCAGTCCCATAAGTCAGGGCAGAGAGACCCAGTACTTC.

J is TRBJ2-3 and V is TRBV25-1, with 10 bases fitting TRBD2. The CDR3 runs 15 residues. Germline CDR1 MGHDK, CDR2 SYGVNS. Losses at the gene ends were 1 base for V and 8 bases for J; bases not matched to a gene: 6. The CDR3 here is CASSESSGRAGTQYF. DNA for the CDR3: TGTGCCAGCAGTGAATCCAGCGGGAGGGCGGGTACGCAGTATTTT. Complete variable domain (other parts from reference TRBV25-1 and TRBJ2-3): EADIYQTPRYLVIGTGKKITLECSQTMGHDKMYWYQQDPGMELHLIHYSYGVNSTEKGDLSSESTVSRIRTEHFPLTLESARPSHTSQYLCASSESSGRAGTQYFGPGTRLTVL.

The V and J genes are TRBV28 and TRBJ2-5, with 10 bases lining up with TRBD1. Losses at the gene ends were 6 bases for V and 5 bases for J; bases not matched to a gene: 15. The V gene's germline CDR1 is MDHEN and CDR2 SYDVKM. There are 17 residues in the CDR3. The CDR3 sequence is CASSLPADRGSRETQYF. The CDR3 coding sequence is TGTGCCAGCAGCCTGCCGGCGGACAGGGGGTCGCGGGAGACCCAGTACTTC.

V gene TRBV5-8 combines with J gene TRBJ1-2, with 7 bases lining up with TRBD1. Germline lookup yields CDR1 SGHTS and CDR2 YDEGEE. The CDR3 contains 13 residues. Trimming removed 5 bases from V and 4 bases from J; junction bases left unmatched: 5. Here the CDR3 reads CASRRQGTYGYTF. DNA for the CDR3: TGTGCCAGCAGACGACAGGGAACCTATGGCTACACCTTC.

The V and J genes are TRBV4-3 and TRBJ1-2; D not resolved. This CDR3 is built from 14 residues. Trimming removed 0 bases at V and 0 bases at J, with 5 bases between. Per the germline V gene, CDR1 is LGHNA and CDR2 is YSLEER. CDR3 nucleotides: TGCGCCAGCAGCCAAGACCAGTCTAACTATGGCTACACCTTC. It specifies CASSQDQSNYGYTF.

CDR3 sequence reads: CASSLARGEEGYTF. The CDR3 DNA follows: TGCGCCAGCAGCTTAGCCAGGGGGGAAGAGGGCTACACCTTC. V and J are TRBV5-1 and TRBJ1-2, with 7 nucleotides matching TRBD1. Germline V gives CDR1 SGHRS, CDR2 YFSETQ. Trimming cost V 2 bases and J 8 bases; bases outside gene matches: 9. The CDR3 is 14 amino acids.

This chain connects TRBV6-1 to TRBJ1-4; no reliable D call. V lost 6 bases, J lost 7 bases, and 15 bases lay in between. This CDR3 is 14 amino acids long. CDR1 and CDR2 from the germline V gene are MNHNS and SASEGT. In DNA form, the CDR3 reads TGTGCCAGCAGCGAAACTACCCGGAGTGAAAAACTGTTTTTT. Residues: CASSETTRSEKLFF.

V gene TRBV7-2 combines with J gene TRBJ2-7; weak D call: TRBD2 (6 bases). Between the trimmed V and J ends, which lost 5 bases and 5 bases, there was a span of 16 bases. Germline loops: CDR1 SGHTA, CDR2 FQGNSA. The CDR3 spans 14 residues. This chain's CDR3 is CASSPLAGNHEQYF. CDR3 DNA sequence: TGTGCCAGCAGCCCGCTCGCGGGAAATCACGAGCAGTACTTC.